Reported below is one T cell receptor (beta chain). Antigen: not known. The CDR3 is 15 amino acids. V was shortened by 6 bases and J by 2 bases, with 15 bases between the two germline ends. TCRdb processed the 5' RACE reads anew with MiXCR; each CDR3 protein has one entry. This sample has around 550,000 distinct CDR3 sequences; 15% occur once, and the top ten carry about 0.4%. The sample comes from a study of identical twins. General observations from the study: For cord blood, abundant beta clonotypes had fewer insertions, unlike memory repertoires, which showed none.

This sample was also put to use in a study of yellow fever vaccine responses in identical twins.

Source material: CD4+ T cells sorted from blood. The sequence derives from a woman aged 18-29 years in good health. This chain connects TRBV12-3 or TRBV12-4 to TRBJ2-3; D is possibly TRBD1 (5 bases). CDR3: CASRKQDTHTDTQYF. CDR3 DNA: TGTGCCAGCAGGAAACAGGACACCCACACAGATACGCAGTATTTT.